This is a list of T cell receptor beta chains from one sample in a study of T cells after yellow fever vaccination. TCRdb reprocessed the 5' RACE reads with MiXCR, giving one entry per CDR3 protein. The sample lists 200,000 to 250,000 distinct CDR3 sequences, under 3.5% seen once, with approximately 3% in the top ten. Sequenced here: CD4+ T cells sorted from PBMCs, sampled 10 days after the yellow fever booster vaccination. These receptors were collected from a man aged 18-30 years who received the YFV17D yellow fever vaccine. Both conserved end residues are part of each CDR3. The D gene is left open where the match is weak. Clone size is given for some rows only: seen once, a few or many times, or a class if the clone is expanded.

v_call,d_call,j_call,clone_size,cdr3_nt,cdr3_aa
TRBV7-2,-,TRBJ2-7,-,TGTGCCAGCAGCTTTCTAGCAGGTCCCTACGAGCAGTACTTC,CASSFLAGPYEQYF
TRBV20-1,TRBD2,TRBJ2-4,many,TGCAGTGCCGTAGCGGCGGGGGAAAACATTCAGTACTTC,CSAVAAGENIQYF
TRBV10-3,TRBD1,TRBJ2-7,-,TGTGCCATCAACTACAGGGGTATTTCCTACGAGCAGTACTTC,CAINYRGISYEQYF
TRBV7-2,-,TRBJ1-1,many,TGTGCCAGCAGCTTAGGCACAGGTTGGACTGAAGCTTTCTTT,CASSLGTGWTEAFF
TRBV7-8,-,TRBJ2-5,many,TGTGCCAGCAGCTTAGGGGGATCAAAAGAGACCCAGTACTTC,CASSLGGSKETQYF
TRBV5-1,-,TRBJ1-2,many,TGCGCCAGCAGTCAGGAGGACCTCTCTGTCGGCACCTTC,CASSQEDLSVGTF
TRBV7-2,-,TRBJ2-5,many,TGTGCCAGCAGCTTAAACCAGGGAAAGACCCAGTACTTC,CASSLNQGKTQYF
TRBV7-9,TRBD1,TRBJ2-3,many,TGTGCCTTAACAGGGGCTACTAGCACAGATACGCAGTATTTT,CALTGATSTDTQYF
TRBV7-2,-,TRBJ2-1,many,TGTGCCAGCAGCTTTGGGGATGCCCGCTACAATGAGCAGTTCTTC,CASSFGDARYNEQFF
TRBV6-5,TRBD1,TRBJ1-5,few,TGTGCCAGCAGTTACTCCGGGACAGCTGATCAGCCCCAGCATTTT,CASSYSGTADQPQHF
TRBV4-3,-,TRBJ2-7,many,TGCGCCAGCAGCCAGGTCCAGGAGGAGACCTACGAGCAGTACTTC,CASSQVQEETYEQYF
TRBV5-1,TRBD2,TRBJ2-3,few,TGCGCCAGCAGCTTACTTACTAGCGGGACCACAGATACGCAGTATTTT,CASSLLTSGTTDTQYF
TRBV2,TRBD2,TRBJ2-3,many,TGTGCCAGCCTTGGACTAGCGGTTTGGGATACGCAGTATTTT,CASLGLAVWDTQYF
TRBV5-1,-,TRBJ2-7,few,TGCGCCAGCAGCTTCGAGGGTTCCTACGAGCAGTACTTC,CASSFEGSYEQYF
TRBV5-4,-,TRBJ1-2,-,TGTGCCAGCAGCCCGAACCGGCAGGATCGCTATGGCTACACCTTC,CASSPNRQDRYGYTF
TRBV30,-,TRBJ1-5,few,TGTGCCTGGAGTGCGGATAGCAATCAGCCCCAGCATTTT,CAWSADSNQPQHF
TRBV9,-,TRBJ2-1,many,TGTGCCAGCAGCGCTGGGGGCGGCAATGAGCAGTTCTTC,CASSAGGGNEQFF
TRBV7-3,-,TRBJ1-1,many,TGTGCCAGCAGCTCGAAACTCGGGCCGAACACTGAAGCTTTCTTT,CASSSKLGPNTEAFF
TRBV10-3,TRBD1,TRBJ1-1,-,TGTGCCATCAGATCGGACAGGCGAGGCGCTGAAGCTTTCTTT,CAIRSDRRGAEAFF
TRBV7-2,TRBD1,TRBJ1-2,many,TGTGCCAGCAGCTCGCGGACAGGGGGAGGCTACACCTTC,CASSSRTGGGYTF
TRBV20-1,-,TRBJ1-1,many,TGCAGTGCTAGAGTGGGATTAATGAACACTGAAGCTTTCTTT,CSARVGLMNTEAFF
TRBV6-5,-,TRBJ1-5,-,TGTGCCAGCAGTTACGGGGGTGCCAATCAGCCCCAGCATTTT,CASSYGGANQPQHF
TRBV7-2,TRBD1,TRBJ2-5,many,TGTGCCAGCAGCTTGGGCCAGGGACAGGGACAAGAGACCCAGTACTTC,CASSLGQGQGQETQYF
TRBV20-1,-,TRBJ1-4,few,TGCAGTGCTAGCGACGGAGGGGTCGAAAAACTGTTTTTT,CSASDGGVEKLFF
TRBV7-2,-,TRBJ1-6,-,TGTGCCAGCAGCTTAGGGCTACAGGGTCAAACACCCCTCCACTTT,CASSLGLQGQTPLHF
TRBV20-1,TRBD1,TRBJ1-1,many,TGCAGTGCTCGAATGGGACAGCCGAACACTGAAGCTTTCTTT,CSARMGQPNTEAFF
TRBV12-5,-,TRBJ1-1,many,TGTGCTAGTGGTTTGATGGGTACTGAAGCTTTCTTT,CASGLMGTEAFF
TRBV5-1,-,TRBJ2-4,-,TGCGCCAGCAAGGAGGGGAACATTCAGTACTTC,CASKEGNIQYF
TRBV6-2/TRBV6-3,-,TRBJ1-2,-,TGTGCCAGCAGTTACTCCCCCACGGGCCCCGACTATGGCTACACCTTC,CASSYSPTGPDYGYTF
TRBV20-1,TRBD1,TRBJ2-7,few,TGCAGTGCTAGTGGAGGGGGGACAGGGGGCTCCGAGCAGTACTTC,CSASGGGTGGSEQYF
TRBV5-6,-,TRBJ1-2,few,TGTGCCAGCAGCATCCCGGACAACCATAACTATGGCTACACCTTC,CASSIPDNHNYGYTF
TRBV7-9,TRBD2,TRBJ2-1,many,TGTGCCAGCAGGTCACTAGCGGGGGGATACAATGAGCAGTTCTTC,CASRSLAGGYNEQFF
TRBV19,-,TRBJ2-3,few,TGTGCCAGTACAAAATCGGGGTCTAGCACAGATACGCAGTATTTT,CASTKSGSSTDTQYF
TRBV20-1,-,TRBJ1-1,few,TGCAGTGCTTGCAGGGATATGAACACTGAAGCTTTCTTT,CSACRDMNTEAFF
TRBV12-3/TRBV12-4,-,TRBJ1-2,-,TGTGCCAGCAGCCCCCTTCGACAGGCAAACTATGGCTACACCTTC,CASSPLRQANYGYTF
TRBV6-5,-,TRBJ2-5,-,TGTGCCAGCAGTTACGATACGGCGGAGACCCAGTACTTC,CASSYDTAETQYF
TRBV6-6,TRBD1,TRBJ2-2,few,TGTGCCAGCAGATGGACAGGGTCGACCGGGGAGCTGTTTTTT,CASRWTGSTGELFF
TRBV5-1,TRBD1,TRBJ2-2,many,TGCGCCAGCAGCTCGGACAGGGCACCGAACACCGGGGAGCTGTTTTTT,CASSSDRAPNTGELFF
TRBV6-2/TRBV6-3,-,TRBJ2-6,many,TGTGCCAGCAGTAGGGGCTCTGGGGCCAACGTCCTGACTTTC,CASSRGSGANVLTF
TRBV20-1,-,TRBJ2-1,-,TGCAGTGCCACCTCCAGAGCGGTAGCTCGTGAGCAGTTCTTC,CSATSRAVAREQFF
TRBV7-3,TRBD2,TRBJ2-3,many,TGTGCCAGCAGCTTAACGAGCGGGGGCACAGATACGCAGTATTTT,CASSLTSGGTDTQYF
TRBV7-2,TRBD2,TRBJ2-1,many,TGTGCCAGCAGCTCTAGCGGGGGGGCCCTTGTGAGCGGGCAGTTCTTC,CASSSSGGALVSGQFF
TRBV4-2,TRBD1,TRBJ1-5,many,TGTGCCAGCAGCCAAGTGACGACAGGGGCTAATCAGCCCCAGCATTTT,CASSQVTTGANQPQHF
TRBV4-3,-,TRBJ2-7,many,TGCGCCAGCAGCCAAGATCTGAGATACGAGCAGTACTTC,CASSQDLRYEQYF
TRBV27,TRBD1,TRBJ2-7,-,TGTGCCAGCAGTTTAGACCGGACAGGGGGCCCCTACGAGCAGTACTTC,CASSLDRTGGPYEQYF
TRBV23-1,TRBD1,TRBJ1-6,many,TGCGCCAGCAGTCAACTACGGACAGGTGGCTCACCCCTCCACTTT,CASSQLRTGGSPLHF
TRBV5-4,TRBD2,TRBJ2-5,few,TGTGCCAGCAGCCAAGGGACTACCACCTCCAAGCAGACCCAGTACTTC,CASSQGTTTSKQTQYF
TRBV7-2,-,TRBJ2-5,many,TGTGCCAGCAGCCGTTGGCTGACCGTCATGGAGACCCAGTACTTC,CASSRWLTVMETQYF
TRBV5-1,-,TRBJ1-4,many,TGCGCCAGCAGCTCGGACCCTCTGACAGTCGTGGATGAAAAACTGTTTTTT,CASSSDPLTVVDEKLFF
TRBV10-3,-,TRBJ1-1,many,TGTGCCATCAGTGAGTCGGGGGCATACACTGAAGCTTTCTTT,CAISESGAYTEAFF
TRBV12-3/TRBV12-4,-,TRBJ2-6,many,TGTGCCAGCAGTTTTCGGCGTCGGTTGAATTTAAACTCTGGGGCCAACGTCCTGACTTTC,CASSFRRRLNLNSGANVLTF